These T cell receptor beta chains were read from a single sample in a study of T-cell reconstitution after alpha-beta-depleted transplantation in children. TCRdb reanalysed the PCR reads using MiXCR and keeps one entry per CDR3 protein. The sample records under 850,000 distinct CDR3 sequences, 10% to 15% being singletons. This specimen consisted of PBMCs, obtained before TCRalphabeta/CD19-depleted stem cell transplant. The receptor set was obtained from a girl aged 2 to 10 with congenital amegakaryocytic thrombocytopenia, due to receive a stem cell transplant. Each CDR3 is given with its conserved first and last residue. A D gene is named only where the DNA matches it firmly. Size is stated for part of the rows, as once, few or many counts, or as a class when the clone is expanded.

J gene	clone size	D gene	V gene	CDR3 protein	CDR3 DNA
TRBJ2-3	-	-	TRBV14	CASSQWLSTDTQYF	TGTGCCAGCAGCCAATGGCTGAGCACAGATACGCAGTATTTT
TRBJ2-1	many	TRBD2	TRBV20-1	CSATTSGSLGEQFF	TGCAGTGCAACGACTAGCGGGAGTTTAGGTGAGCAGTTCTTC
TRBJ1-6	-	TRBD1	TRBV20-1	CSARNPGQENSPLHF	TGCAGTGCTAGGAATCCGGGACAGGAGAATTCACCCCTCCACTTT
TRBJ2-2	few	-	TRBV29-1	CSVSGTSIRTGELFF	TGCAGCGTTTCTGGAACTAGCATCCGGACCGGGGAGCTGTTTTTT
TRBJ2-5	few	TRBD2	TRBV6-5	CASNSISGSGETQYF	TGTGCCAGCAATTCTATTAGCGGGAGCGGAGAGACCCAGTACTTC
TRBJ2-7	many	-	TRBV20-1	CSARTQSYEQYF	TGCAGTGCTAGAACTCAGTCCTACGAGCAGTACTTC
TRBJ2-3	many	-	TRBV4-2	CASSLLLGSTDTQYF	TGTGCCAGCAGCCTTCTTCTAGGGAGCACAGATACGCAGTATTTT
TRBJ2-7	-	TRBD1	TRBV14	CASSQVADRPFYEQYF	TGTGCCAGCAGCCAAGTTGCGGACAGGCCTTTCTACGAGCAGTACTTC
TRBJ1-1	few	-	TRBV4-1	CASSLIEDREAFF	TGCGCCAGCAGCCTTATTGAGGACAGAGAAGCTTTCTTT
TRBJ2-3	many	-	TRBV11-2	CASSPSDFHDTQYF	TGTGCCAGCAGCCCTTCGGACTTCCACGATACGCAGTATTTT
TRBJ2-1	few	TRBD2	TRBV6-5	CASSYSYGREYNEQFF	TGTGCCAGCAGTTACTCCTACGGGAGGGAGTACAATGAGCAGTTCTTC